This entry describes one TCR beta chain. Some clones are missing from TCRdb's copy, which holds only in-frame ones; the method was immunoSEQ multiplex PCR. The table lists 100,000 to 150,000 clones, roughly 90% of them singletons. The data belong to a study of cytomegalovirus exposure and HLA in healthy donors. Between the trimmed V and J ends, which lost 3 bases and 0 bases, there was a span of 6 bases. This CDR3 is 13 amino acids long. Germline V gene lookup returns CDR1 SGHDT and CDR2 YYEEEE. The sample was PBMCs. The rearrangement joins TRBV5-6 to TRBJ1-1, with unresolved D. The clonotype originates from a woman aged 18-35 years in good health and CMV-seronegative. The CDR3 DNA is TGTGCCAGCAGCTCAGATATGAACACTGAAGCTTTCTTT. It encodes CASSSDMNTEAFF.